This TCR beta chain was profiled in a study of cytomegalovirus exposure and HLA in healthy donors. Study background: HLA-typed donors contributed about 85 million unique TCRs, which were held in an early data release.

A word on this clone: Its antigen is undetermined.

Study-wide points: According to an earlier analysis, most TCR beta V segments yielded productive rearrangements about 90% or about 30% of the time. In a later analysis, TCR beta V- and J-gene trimming was associated with a missense DCLRE1C variant.

The study ran its PCR with 60 Vbeta and 13 Jbeta primers. TCRdb's copy holds only in-frame clones and misses some; the assay was immunoSEQ multiplex PCR. The sample records 140,000 or so clones, 78% being singletons. This CDR3 is 15 amino acids long. Germline assignment: CDR1 SGHRS and CDR2 YFSETQ. V was pared by 4 bases and J by 2 bases, with 7 bases of the junction left unmatched. Nominally healthy donors were sampled, though unrecorded immune exposures were likely. The sequencing sample was made of PBMCs. This TCR came from a female donor in good health and CMV-seronegative. This chain joins TRBV5-1 and TRBJ2-7; 9 bases are a match to TRBD2. CDR3 nucleotide sequence: TGCGCCAGCAGCCCCCCCCTAGCGGGGCCCTACGAGCAGTACTTC. Amino acid sequence: CASSPPLAGPYEQYF.